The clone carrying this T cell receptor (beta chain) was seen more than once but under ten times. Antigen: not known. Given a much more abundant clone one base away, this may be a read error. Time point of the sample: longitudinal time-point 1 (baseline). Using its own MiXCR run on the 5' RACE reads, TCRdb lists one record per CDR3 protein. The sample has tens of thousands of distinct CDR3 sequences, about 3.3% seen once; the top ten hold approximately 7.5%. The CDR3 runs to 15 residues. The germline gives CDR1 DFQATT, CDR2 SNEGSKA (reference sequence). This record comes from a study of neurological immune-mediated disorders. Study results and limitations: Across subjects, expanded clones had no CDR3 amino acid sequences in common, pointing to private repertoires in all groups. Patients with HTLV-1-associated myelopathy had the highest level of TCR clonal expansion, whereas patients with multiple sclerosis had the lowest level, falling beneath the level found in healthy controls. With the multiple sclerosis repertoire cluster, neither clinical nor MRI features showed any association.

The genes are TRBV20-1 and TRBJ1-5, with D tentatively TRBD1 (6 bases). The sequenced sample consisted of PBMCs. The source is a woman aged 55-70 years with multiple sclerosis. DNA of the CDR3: TGCAGTGCTAGGCCCAGGGGCGGAGGAGATCAGCCCCAGAATTTT. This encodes CSARPRGGGDQPQNF.